This entry describes one T cell receptor beta chain. This sample was included in a study of T cells in women clearing cervical HPV infection. The method was immunoSEQ multiplex PCR; TCRdb's version includes in-frame clones alone and lacks a portion of them. The repertoire table contains about 34,000 clones. The source is a woman between 18 and 75 years old with a cervical HPV16 infection that either progressed to CIN3+ or cleared (not recorded which). Sequencing was carried out using blood buffy coat.

The sequenced part of the CDR3 DNA is TGTGCCAGCTCAGCTGCAGGGGCTACTGAA. Translating it yields CASSAAGATE. The whole CDR3 sequence reads CASSAAGATEAFF. The chain couples TRBV18 to TRBJ1-1; D may be TRBD1 (6 bases). The CDR3 end lies 3 residues beyond the end of the read and is filled in from the germline J gene. The ends were cut back, 5 bases at V and 5 bases at J, with 12 bases in the middle. The CDR3 extends over 13 amino acids. Germline CDR1 KGHSH, CDR2 LQKENI. The complete variable domain, with remaining parts taken from reference TRBV18 and TRBJ1-1, reads NAGVMQNPRHLVRRRGQEARLRCSPMKGHSHVYWYRQLPEEGLKFMVYLQKENIIDESGMPKERFSAEFPKEGPSILRIQQVVRGDSAAYFCASSAAGATEAFFGQGTRLTVV.